A selection of T cell receptor beta chains follows, all from one sample in a study of cytomegalovirus exposure and HLA in healthy donors. Sequenced by immunoSEQ multiplex PCR; TCRdb stores in-frame clones only, minus some. The table lists around 130,000 clones, 65% to 85% of them singletons. The sequencing sample was made of PBMCs. Every receptor here comes from a woman aged 18 to 35 in good health and CMV-seronegative. Each CDR3 is given with its conserved first and last residue. D genes are given only for firm matches. Not all rows give a size; the values are once, few, many and, for expanded clones, a class.

>NA|TRBV5-1|TRBJ1-1|TRBD1
CASSGGQGASAEAFF
TGCGCCAGCAGCGGGGGACAGGGGGCTTCGGCTGAAGCTTTCTTT
>NA|TRBV13|TRBJ2-5|TRBD2
CASSSGLAGSGTQYF
TGTGCCAGCAGCTCTGGACTAGCGGGATCGGGGACCCAGTACTTC
>NA|TRBV27|TRBJ2-7|TRBD2
CASAFLAGGQFGEQYF
TGTGCCAGCGCATTTTTAGCGGGAGGGCAGTTCGGCGAGCAGTACTTC
>NA|TRBV11-1|TRBJ1-1|NA
CASSLRGGTEAFF
TGTGCCAGCAGCTTAAGGGGTGGCACTGAAGCTTTCTTT
>NA|TRBV28|TRBJ2-7|TRBD2
CASSFIHASGRNEQYF
TGTGCCAGCAGTTTTATCCACGCTAGCGGGAGAAACGAGCAGTACTTC
>few|TRBV5-1|TRBJ1-1|TRBD1
CASSRQGMNTEAFF
TGCGCCAGCAGCCGACAGGGGATGAACACTGAAGCTTTCTTT
>NA|TRBV30|TRBJ2-5|TRBD1
CAWSHSGTGRETQYF
TGTGCCTGGAGTCACTCCGGGACAGGGAGAGAGACCCAGTACTTC
>NA|TRBV7-8|TRBJ2-7|NA
CASSLSDRIYEQYF
TGTGCCAGCAGCTTATCAGACAGAATCTACGAGCAGTACTTC
>NA|TRBV4-1|TRBJ2-7|NA
CASSFLSPGLPYEQYF
TGCGCCAGCAGCTTTCTATCCCCGGGACTCCCCTACGAGCAGTACTTC
>few|TRBV11-2|TRBJ1-5|NA
CASSLAGEGNQPQHF
TGTGCCAGCAGCTTAGCGGGGGAGGGCAATCAGCCCCAGCATTTT
>NA|TRBV29-1|TRBJ2-3|TRBD2
CSFGWGGSTYTQYF
TGCAGCTTCGGATGGGGCGGGAGTACATATACGCAGTATTTT
>NA|TRBV19|TRBJ1-3|TRBD1
CASSATGPGGNTIYF
TGTGCCAGCTCCGCGACAGGGCCCGGTGGAAACACCATATATTTT
>NA|TRBV11-1|TRBJ2-1|TRBD2
CASSSGGLNEQFF
TGTGCCAGCAGCTCGGGGGGATTGAATGAGCAGTTCTTC
>NA|TRBV6-1|TRBJ1-1|NA
CASSKTLNTEAFF
TGTGCCAGCAGTAAAACACTGAACACTGAAGCTTTCTTT
>NA|TRBV29-1|TRBJ1-2|NA
CSVEGRQQPHGYTF
TGCAGCGTTGAAGGGCGGCAACAACCCCATGGCTACACCTTC
>NA|TRBV6-5|TRBJ1-3|NA
CASRRYAGNTIYF
TGTGCCAGCCGTAGATACGCGGGAAACACCATATATTTT
>NA|TRBV2|TRBJ1-6|TRBD1
CASSTGGGSPLHF
TGTGCCAGCAGTACAGGGGGAGGCTCACCCCTCCACTTT
>NA|TRBV2|TRBJ1-5|NA
CASSGGLSNQPQHF
TGTGCCAGCAGTGGAGGGTTGAGCAATCAGCCCCAGCATTTT
>few|TRBV7-2|TRBJ2-1|NA
CASSLEASSYNEQFF
TGTGCCAGCAGCTTAGAAGCGAGCTCCTACAATGAGCAGTTCTTC
>NA|TRBV7-6|TRBJ1-3|NA
CASSLAGRNSGNTIYF
TGTGCCAGCAGCTTAGCAGGGAGAAATTCTGGAAACACCATATATTTT
>few|TRBV30|TRBJ1-4|TRBD1
CAWNRGDEKLFF
TGTGCCTGGAACAGGGGAGACGAAAAACTGTTTTTT
>NA|TRBV6-5|TRBJ2-7|NA
CASSDQGDNEQYF
TGTGCCAGCAGTGATCAGGGTGATAACGAGCAGTACTTC
>few|TRBV19|TRBJ2-1|TRBD2
CASKVSGNSYNEQFF
TGTGCCAGTAAGGTCAGCGGGAATTCCTACAATGAGCAGTTCTTC
>NA|TRBV29-1|TRBJ1-2|TRBD1
CSAGQENGYTF
TGCAGCGCCGGACAGGAAAATGGCTACACCTTC
>NA|TRBV6-1|TRBJ1-2|TRBD1
CASYRTGANYGYTF
TGTGCCAGCTACCGGACAGGAGCTAACTATGGCTACACCTTC
>NA|TRBV10-3|TRBJ2-1|NA
CAISGARNEQFF
TGTGCCATCAGTGGGGCCCGTAATGAGCAGTTCTTC
>NA|TRBV14|TRBJ2-5|TRBD2
CASSQTGTSGIQETQYF
TGTGCCAGCAGCCAAACCGGGACTAGCGGGATCCAAGAGACCCAGTACTTC